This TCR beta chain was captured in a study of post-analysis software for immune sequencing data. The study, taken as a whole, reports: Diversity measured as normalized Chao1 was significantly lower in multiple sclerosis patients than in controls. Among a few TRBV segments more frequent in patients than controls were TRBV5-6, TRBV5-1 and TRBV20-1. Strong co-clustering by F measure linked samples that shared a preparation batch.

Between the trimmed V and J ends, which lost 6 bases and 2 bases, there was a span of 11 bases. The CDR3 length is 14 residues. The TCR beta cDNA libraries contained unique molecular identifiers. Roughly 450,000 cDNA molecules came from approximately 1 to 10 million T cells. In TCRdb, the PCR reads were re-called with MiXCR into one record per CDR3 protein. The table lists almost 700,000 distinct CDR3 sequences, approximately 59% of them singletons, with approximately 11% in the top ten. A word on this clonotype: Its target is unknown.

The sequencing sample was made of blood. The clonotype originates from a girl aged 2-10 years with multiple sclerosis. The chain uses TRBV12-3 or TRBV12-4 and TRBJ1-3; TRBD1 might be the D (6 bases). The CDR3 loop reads CASSVGTTGNTIYF. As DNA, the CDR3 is TGTGCCAGCAGCGTTGGGACAACTGGAAACACCATATATTTT.